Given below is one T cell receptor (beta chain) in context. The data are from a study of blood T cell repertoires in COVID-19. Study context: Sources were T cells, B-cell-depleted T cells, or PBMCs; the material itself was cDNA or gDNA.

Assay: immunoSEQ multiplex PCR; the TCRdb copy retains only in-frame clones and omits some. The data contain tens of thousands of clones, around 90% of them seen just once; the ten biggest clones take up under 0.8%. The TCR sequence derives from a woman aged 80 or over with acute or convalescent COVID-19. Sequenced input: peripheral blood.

The CDR3: CSVGSSTGLNTEAFF. The DNA of the CDR3 is TGCAGCGTTGGGAGTTCCACAGGGTTGAACACTGAAGCTTTCTTT. V is TRBV29-1 and J is TRBJ1-1; maybe TRBD1 (6 bases). V lost 4 bases to trimming and J lost 0 bases, with 15 bases between them. This CDR3 has 15 amino acids. Germline loops: CDR1 SQVTM, CDR2 ANQGSEA.